Presented here are 32 T cell receptor beta chains from one specimen sequenced in a study of blood T cell repertoires in COVID-19. TCRdb's copy holds only in-frame clones and misses some; the assay was immunoSEQ multiplex PCR. The sample holds some 55,000 clones, approximately 90% seen once. Sequencing was done on a sample of peripheral blood. The source of these receptors is a woman between 40 and 50 years old with active COVID-19.

DNA of the CDR3: TGTGCCAGCAGCCGCAGGGGGGCTTCCGGAAATTCACCCCTCCACTTT. It translates to CASSRRGASGNSPLHF. V and J are TRBV14 and TRBJ1-6; 7 bases are shared with TRBD1. Germline-derived CDR1 and CDR2 are SGHDN and FVKESK. The ends lost 4 bases at V and 7 bases at J; junction bases unmatched: 10. This CDR3 region has 16 residues.

This chain links TRBV10-3 with TRBJ1-4, with TRBD1 matching over 11 bases. Trimming at V came to 0 bases and at J to 7 bases, leaving 4 bases not matched to a gene. Germline V gene data show CDR1 as ENHRY and CDR2 as SYGVKD. The CDR3 runs to 16 residues. The CDR3 bases are TGTGCCATCAGTGAGTCGTGGACAGGGGGCATTGAAAAACTGTTTTTT. This translates into CAISESWTGGIEKLFF.

The gene calls are TRBV29-1 and TRBJ1-2; D is possibly TRBD1 (6 bases). Germline CDR1 is SQVTM and CDR2 is ANQGSEA. This CDR3 has 14 amino acids. The CDR3 DNA is TGCACCGAAACAGGGAAGCGTCTTAACTATGGCTACACCTTC. As protein: CTETGKRLNYGYTF.

The chain has TRBV6-2 or TRBV6-3 and TRBJ2-3, with 10 bases lining up with TRBD2. Germline V gives CDR1 MNHEY, CDR2 SVGEGT. Trimming at V came to 6 bases and at J to 3 bases, leaving 15 bases not matched to a gene. CDR3 length: 18 amino acids. As DNA, the CDR3 is TGTGCCAGCAGCCCCGCCGGGAGCGGGGGGGCCTCAACAGATACGCAGTATTTT. This gives the protein CASSPAGSGGASTDTQYF.

CDR3 coding DNA: TGTGCCAGCAGCCTGGGACAATCGAACACTGAAGCTTTCTTT. This codes for CASSLGQSNTEAFF. V usage is TRBV7-9 and J usage is TRBJ1-1, with D possibly being TRBD1 (6 bases). CDR1 is SEHNR and CDR2 is FQNEAQ in the germline V gene (reference sequence). The CDR3 has 14 amino acids. Trimming took off 5 bases at V and 1 base at J, with 11 bases between the two ends.

The genes are TRBV19 and TRBJ1-6; TRBD1 aligns across 8 bases. J lost 4 bases, V lost 4 bases, and 9 bases had no gene match. Germline V gene sequence: CDR1 LNHDA, CDR2 SQIVND (reference sequence). This CDR3 has 17 amino acids. This CDR3 is CASSNPQGVFYNSPLHF. In DNA form, the CDR3 reads TGTGCCAGTAGTAACCCACAGGGGGTTTTTTATAATTCACCCCTCCACTTT.

This sequence joins TRBV6-6 and TRBJ1-1, with 9 bases matching TRBD1. CDR1 and CDR2 (germline): MNHNY, SVGAGI (reference sequence). V was pared by 7 bases and J by 3 bases, with 9 bases of the junction left unmatched. The CDR3 sequence is 15 residues long. The CDR3 region is CASIPRDRAHTEAFF. In DNA form, the CDR3 reads TGTGCCAGCATCCCCCGGGACAGGGCTCACACTGAAGCTTTCTTT.

This clone was counted once. The chain recombines TRBV6-1 with TRBJ1-5, with D unresolved. The V end lost 1 base, the J end lost 11 bases, and 12 bases lay between the germline ends. The V gene's germline CDR1 is MNHNS and CDR2 SASEGT. CDR3 length equals 13 residues. CDR3 nucleotide sequence: TGTGCCAGCAGTGAAGGGCAGGCGGGTTCCCAGCATTTT. This translates into CASSEGQAGSQHF.

The gene calls are TRBV27 and TRBJ2-4; 13 nucleotides match TRBD2. Losses at the gene ends were 5 bases for V and 6 bases for J; bases not matched to a gene: 7. CDR1 is MNHEY and CDR2 is SMNVEV in the germline V gene (reference sequence). This CDR3 has 16 residues. The CDR3 region has the DNA TGTGCCAGCAGTCCCCGGACTAGCGGGGGTGTAAACATTCAGTACTTC. It specifies CASSPRTSGGVNIQYF.

V and J are TRBV7-9 and TRBJ1-2; 8 nucleotides line up with TRBD1. The CDR3 runs to 13 residues. V shed 5 bases and J 8 bases; nucleotides not matched to a gene: 7. The germline V gene encodes CDR1 SEHNR and CDR2 FQNEAQ (reference sequence). As DNA, the CDR3 is TGTGCCAGCAGCCCGGACAGGGTGCGGGGCTACACCTTC. It specifies CASSPDRVRGYTF. Full variable domain (remainder filled in from reference TRBV7-9 and TRBJ1-2): DTGVSQNPRHKITKRGQNVTFRCDPISEHNRLYWYRQTLGQGPEFLTYFQNEAQLEKSRLLSDRFSAERPKGSFSTLEIQRTEQGDSAMYLCASSPDRVRGYTFGSGTRLTVV.

J is TRBJ1-4 and V is TRBV4-2, with a weak D call TRBD1 (6 bases). Per germline, CDR1 LGHNA and CDR2 YNFKEQ. The length of the CDR3 is 14 residues. Trimming removed 3 bases at V and 6 bases at J, with 11 bases between. CDR3: CASSQAGDDEKLFF. The CDR3 DNA reads TGTGCCAGCAGCCAGGCAGGGGACGATGAAAAACTGTTTTTT.

V and J are TRBV5-4 and TRBJ2-1; no definite D call. This CDR3 has 15 amino acids. Germline-derived CDR1 and CDR2 are SGHNT and YYREEE (reference sequence). Trimming left V 2 bases short and J 3 bases short, with 12 bases between. The CDR3 nucleotides are TGTGCCAGCAGCTTAAGGCAGGCTAACTACAATGAGCAGTTCTTC. Residues: CASSLRQANYNEQFF.

The V call is TRBV29-1, the J call TRBJ2-3; 8 bases map to TRBD2. V was pared by 1 base and J by 6 bases, with 3 bases of the junction left unmatched. CDR1 is SQVTM, CDR2 ANQGSEA, per germline. The CDR3 is 13 residues long. The CDR3 nucleotides are TGCAGCGTTGAAGCCCAGCGGGGGGATACGCAGTATTTT. Translation gives CSVEAQRGDTQYF.

A word on this clone: The germline gene is not matched at one end of the junction; a read error may be the cause. The rearrangement links TRBV7-7 to TRBJ2-7; maybe TRBD1 (6 bases). Looked up from germline, CDR1 is SSHAT and CDR2 is FNYEAQ (reference sequence). This CDR3 has 15 residues. The CDR3 sequence is CASSSGAGDSYEQYF. The CDR3 DNA reads TGTGCTAGCAGCTCTGGGGCAGGGGACTCCTACGAGCAGTACTTC.

This clone is a singleton in its sample. V and J are TRBV28 and TRBJ1-2; 12 nucleotides line up with TRBD1. The CDR3 has 17 amino acids. Germline V CDR1 and CDR2: MDHEN, SYDVKM. V shed 5 bases and J 4 bases; nucleotides not matched to a gene: 11. CDR3 nucleotides: TGTGCCAGCAGTCCAAGGGACAGGGGGCTTAAGAGCTATGGCTACACCTTC. Amino acids: CASSPRDRGLKSYGYTF.

The V and J genes are TRBV5-1 and TRBJ2-1; TRBD2 matches at 8 bases. V was clipped by 7 bases and J by 10 bases; unmatched bases: 7. Germline V gives CDR1 SGHRS, CDR2 YFSETQ. CDR3 length equals 12 residues. CDR3 protein: CASSFAGGEQFF. For the CDR3, the DNA is TGCGCCAGCTCTTTCGCGGGGGGAGAGCAGTTCTTC.

This sequence joins TRBV11-2 and TRBJ2-3, with TRBD2 identical over 9 bases. J lost 5 bases, V lost 5 bases, and 8 bases had no gene match. The germline V gene encodes CDR1 SGHAT and CDR2 FQNNGV. The CDR3 length is 15 residues. CDR3 sequence reads: CASSPFGSGGDTQYF. The CDR3 bases are TGTGCCAGCAGCCCTTTTGGTAGCGGGGGAGATACGCAGTATTTT.

The chain is built from TRBV6-5 and TRBJ1-1; 12 positions agree with TRBD1. The CDR3 sequence is 15 residues long. Trimming at V came to 8 bases and at J to 1 base, leaving 5 bases not matched to a gene. Germline CDR1 MNHEY, CDR2 SVGAGI. CDR3: CASGDRGLRNTEAFF. The CDR3 coding sequence is TGTGCCAGCGGGGACAGGGGGCTCAGGAACACTGAAGCTTTCTTT.

The V and J genes are TRBV7-9 and TRBJ1-1, with D possibly matching TRBD1 (6 bases). V lost 5 bases and J 10 bases, leaving 11 bases between the germline ends. The germline gives CDR1 SEHNR, CDR2 FQNEAQ (reference sequence). CDR3 length equals 11 residues. CDR3 sequence (DNA): TGTGCCAGCAGCCCAGGGGTGGCAGCTTTCTTT. It encodes CASSPGVAAFF.

V is TRBV11-2 and J is TRBJ2-7; 9 bases align to TRBD2. V lost 6 bases and J lost 2; bases outside the gene matches: 5. This CDR3 is built from 14 residues. Germline CDR1 and CDR2: SGHAT and FQNNGV. CDR3 residues: CASSWAGGPYEQYF. The CDR3 DNA is TGTGCCAGCAGTTGGGCGGGGGGGCCCTACGAGCAGTACTTC.

The chain joins TRBV7-2 to TRBJ1-6; 9 bases are a match to TRBD1. This CDR3 contains 16 residues. V shed 5 bases and J 4 bases; nucleotides not matched to a gene: 6. Germline V CDR1 and CDR2: SGHTA, FQGNSA. CDR3 sequence reads: CASSQGQGSYNSPLHF. The CDR3 DNA follows: TGTGCCAGCAGCCAAGGACAGGGGTCTTATAATTCACCCCTCCACTTT.

The chain uses TRBV6-5 and TRBJ1-3, with TRBD1 matching 7 bases. With V trimmed by 5 bases and J by 4 bases, 8 bases remained unmatched. Germline V lookup: CDR1 MNHEY, CDR2 SVGAGI. This CDR3 spans 15 amino acids. This chain's CDR3 is CASSQRDSFGNTIYF. DNA for the CDR3: TGTGCCAGCAGTCAACGGGACAGCTTCGGAAACACCATATATTTT.

This sequence joins TRBV5-1 and TRBJ2-7, with 11 bases matching TRBD2. Germline trimming cut 4 bases from V and 2 bases from J; bases unmatched to any gene: 8. The CDR3 extends over 16 amino acids. Germline V gene data show CDR1 as SGHRS and CDR2 as YFSETQ. The CDR3, as DNA: TGCGCCAGCAGCGATTCCCCTAGCGGGGGGACCTACGAGCAGTACTTC. Its translation is CASSDSPSGGTYEQYF. Full variable domain (missing parts from reference TRBV5-1 and TRBJ2-7): KAGVTQTPRYLIKTRGQQVTLSCSPISGHRSVSWYQQTPGQGLQFLFEYFSETQRNKGNFPGRFSGRQFSNSRSEMNVSTLELGDSALYLCASSDSPSGGTYEQYFGPGTRLTVT.

The genes are TRBV18 and TRBJ1-3; maybe TRBD1 (6 bases). V lost 3 bases and J lost 5, with 11 bases in between. Per germline, CDR1 KGHSH and CDR2 LQKENI. The CDR3 contains 14 residues. The CDR3 region has the DNA TGTGCCAGCTCACCCGGGACACCTCGAAACACCATATATTTT. This translates into CASSPGTPRNTIYF.

The chain couples TRBV25-1 to TRBJ1-2; 9 bases are shared with TRBD1. Germline V lookup: CDR1 MGHDK, CDR2 SYGVNS. This CDR3 has 15 residues. V trimming: 2 bases; J trimming: 8 bases; junction bases outside the gene matches: 9. CDR3 residues: CASSERGDRDRGYTF. Here the CDR3 DNA reads TGTGCCAGCAGTGAAAGGGGGGACAGGGACCGGGGCTACACCTTC.

The J gene is TRBJ2-1, the V gene TRBV6-2 or TRBV6-3; 11 nucleotides match TRBD2. Germline CDR1 reads MNHEY; CDR2 reads SVGEGT. Germline trimming cut 5 bases from V and 5 bases from J; bases unmatched to any gene: 8. The CDR3 has 16 amino acids. The CDR3 bases are TGTGCCAGCAGTAGGGTAGCGGGGGGGCCTGACAATGAGCAGTTCTTC. Protein product: CASSRVAGGPDNEQFF.

This chain uses TRBV10-3 with TRBJ2-7; weak D call: TRBD1 (6 bases). The length of the CDR3 is 17 residues. Trimming shortened V by 2 bases and J by 0 bases, and 17 bases separated the two germline ends. Germline CDR1 and CDR2: ENHRY and SYGVKD. The CDR3 DNA follows: TGTGCCATCAGTGAGAACCCTGAGACAGGCAACTCCTACGAGCAGTACTTC. Protein product: CAISENPETGNSYEQYF.

The J gene is TRBJ2-2, the V gene TRBV21-1; the table's D gene call, TRBD2, was not cross checked with the DNA. TRBV21-1 is a pseudogene segment. This CDR3 is 16 amino acids long. The CDR3 DNA follows: TGTGCCAGCAGCAATATAGCGGGGGGGGACACCGGGGAGCTGTTTTTT. Residues: CASSNIAGGDTGELFF.

The chain has TRBV29-1 and TRBJ2-3, with 8 nucleotides matching TRBD2. Looked up from germline, CDR1 is SQVTM and CDR2 is ANQGSEA. The CDR3 has 15 residues. Losses at the gene ends were 3 bases for V and 6 bases for J; bases not matched to a gene: 11. The CDR3 protein is CSVEGESGGGDTQYF. DNA for the CDR3: TGCAGCGTTGAGGGCGAAAGCGGGGGAGGGGATACGCAGTATTTT.

V usage is TRBV9 and J usage is TRBJ2-3, with D hard to call. The CDR3 loop spans 15 amino acids. V was pared by 0 bases and J by 1 base, with 9 bases between. Germline-derived CDR1 and CDR2 are SGDLS and YYNGEE. CDR3 sequence (DNA): TGTGCCAGCAGCGTAGCCGTCGCGGGCACAGATACGCAGTATTTT. Translation gives CASSVAVAGTDTQYF.

The chain recombines TRBV9 with TRBJ2-2; 7 bases map to TRBD2. Germline values: CDR1 SGDLS, CDR2 YYNGEE. The length of the CDR3 is 15 residues. V lost 3 bases to trimming and J lost 7 bases; unmatched junction nucleotides: 9. In DNA form, the CDR3 reads TGTGCCAGCAGCGGCTTTCGGGGGGAGGACGGGGAGCTGTTTTTT. As protein: CASSGFRGEDGELFF. Combining the CDR3 with reference TRBV9 and TRBJ2-2 gives the whole variable domain DSGVTQTPKHLITATGQRVTLRCSPRSGDLSVYWYQQSLDQGLQFLIQYYNGEERAKGNILERFSAQQFPDLHSELNLSSLELGDSALYFCASSGFRGEDGELFFGEGSRLTVL.

This rearrangement joins TRBV3-1 (or the pseudogene TRBV3-2) to TRBJ2-2; 15 nucleotides match TRBD2. This CDR3 is 18 amino acids long. J was trimmed by 8 bases and V by 3 bases; bases with no gene match: 10. Per germline, CDR1 LGHDT and CDR2 YNNKEL (reference sequence). CDR3 coding DNA: TGTGCCAGCAGCCAGCCCTCGGGACTAGCGGGGGGTACTGGGGAGCTGTTTTTT. This translates into CASSQPSGLAGGTGELFF.